This TCR beta chain is from a study of T cells after yellow fever vaccination. Study-wide context: Preparation used SMART-Seq v4 Ultra Low Input for the low-cell-number fractions.

Notes on the study in general: Abundant clonotypes from the bulk population could contaminate FACS-sorted repertoires.

As TCR cDNA was made by 5'RACE template switching, a universal primer site and UMIs were added. TCRdb passed the 5' RACE reads through MiXCR, listing each CDR3 protein once. The data contain some 200,000 distinct CDR3 sequences, 11% of them singletons. This clonotype was counted ten times or more. Its target is unknown. The CDR3 spans 12 residues. V dropped 4 bases and J dropped 6 bases, with 10 bases sitting between them. Germline values: CDR1 MGHRA, CDR2 YSYEKL. The source was CD8+ T cells sorted from PBMCs, collected 15 days after the yellow fever booster vaccination. The clonotype comes from a man younger than 35 who received the YFV17D yellow fever vaccine. This sequence joins TRBV4-1 and TRBJ2-7; D remains unclear. The chain's CDR3 is CASSPPGVEQYF. CDR3 coding DNA: TGCGCCAGCAGCCCTCCGGGTGTCGAGCAGTACTTC.